The clone carrying this TCR beta chain is medium-sized (0.01 to 0.1%) by frequency. Its antigen is currently unknown. These data originate in a study of T cell clusters in autoimmune cytopenias. Findings and caveats of the study: Healthy donors had about 3.1-fold more exclusive TRB clusters than active autoimmune hepatitis patients.

TRB was amplified from approximately 250 ng of peripheral blood genomic DNA per sample. TRB was amplified by touch-down multiplex PCR, primer pools A and B combined. TCRdb re-analyzed the multiplex PCR reads; it lists each CDR3 protein once, without DNA. Its clone listing holds fewer than 3,500 distinct CDR3 sequences. This TCR derives from a human donor with an autoimmune cytopenia or autoimmune hepatitis (not recorded which). The sequenced sample was peripheral blood.

CDR3 amino acids: CASSWAGTEAGGYTF. The rearrangement joins TRBV6-5 to TRBJ1-2; TCRdb's D call, TRBD1, is unchecked because there is no DNA. CDR3 length: 15 residues. Germline V gene sequence: CDR1 MNHEY, CDR2 SVGAGI.